What follows are 4 T cell receptor beta chains derived from one specimen sequenced in a study of cytomegalovirus exposure and HLA in healthy donors. Sequenced by immunoSEQ multiplex PCR; TCRdb stores in-frame clones only, minus some. Of around 250,000 clones detected, around 90% appear once; the ten largest clones hold 0.37%. The sample was PBMCs. The receptors shown here come from a young woman in good health and CMV-seronegative.

This chain connects TRBV5-6 to TRBJ1-5; TRBD1 matches at 7 bases. Germline assignment: CDR1 SGHDT and CDR2 YYEEEE. This CDR3 spans 15 amino acids. J lost 1 base, V lost 5 bases, and 6 bases had no gene match. The CDR3 DNA reads TGTGCCAGCAGGAAGACAGGGAGAAGCAATCAGCCCCAGCATTTT. This codes for CASRKTGRSNQPQHF.

The rearrangement links TRBV4-1 to TRBJ1-4; 8 bases match TRBD1. J was trimmed by 8 bases and V by 2 bases; bases with no gene match: 7. The CDR3 totals 15 residues. CDR1 is MGHRA, CDR2 YSYEKL, per germline. CDR3 nucleotide sequence: TGCGCCAGCAGCCAACCGGACAGGGCCTCAGAAAAACTGTTTTTT. It codes for CASSQPDRASEKLFF.

The sample holds one count of this clone. The genes are TRBV28 and TRBJ1-1; no clear D gene. V lost 2 bases and J 6 bases, leaving 13 bases between the germline ends. This CDR3 has 14 amino acids. Germline V gene data show CDR1 as MDHEN and CDR2 as SYDVKM. The CDR3 coding sequence is TGTGCCAGCAGTTTAGAGGTCATTAGGCCTGAAGCTTTCTTT. Its translation: CASSLEVIRPEAFF.

The chain employs TRBV2 and TRBJ2-3; the match to TRBD2 covers 8 bases. J was trimmed by 3 bases and V by 7 bases; bases with no gene match: 6. CDR3 length equals 14 residues. Germline V gene sequence: CDR1 SNHLY, CDR2 FYNNEI. The CDR3 sequence is CASIGRGRTDTQYF. The CDR3 DNA reads as TGTGCCAGCATCGGGAGGGGCCGGACAGATACGCAGTATTTT. Drawing the rest from reference TRBV2 and TRBJ2-3, the complete variable domain is EPEVTQTPSHQVTQMGQEVILRCVPISNHLYFYWYRQILGQKVEFLVSFYNNEISEKSEIFDDQFSVERPDGSNFTLKIRSTKLEDSAMYFCASIGRGRTDTQYFGPGTRLTVL.